This T cell receptor (beta chain) comes out of a study of regulatory T cells in long-lasting Graves disease. Construction of the TCR beta libraries employed iRepertoire HTBI primers in conjunction with Arm-PCR of CDR3 regions. TCRdb itself ran the multiplex PCR reads through MiXCR, one entry per CDR3 protein. In the table there are 350,000 to 550,000 distinct CDR3 sequences, 16% of which are singletons. This clonotype has ten or more counts. Time point: newly diagnosed GD, antithyroid drugs for less than 3 months. PBMCs provided the RNA from which the TCR library was made. The germline V gene encodes CDR1 SGHKS and CDR2 YYEKEE (reference sequence). There are 15 residues in the CDR3. The ends lost 0 bases at V and 2 bases at J; junction bases unmatched: 4. These sequences were also reported in another study, on T cells in Graves' hyperthyroidism and ophthalmopathy.

This rearrangement joins TRBV5-5 to TRBJ2-7; 8 nucleotides align to TRBD1. The receptor's source is a young woman with Graves disease. The specimen comprised peripheral blood mononuclear cells (PBMCs), sampled at new diagnosis, from a patient treated with antithyroid drugs. The CDR3 coding sequence is TGTGCCAGCAGCTTGGCCCCGGGACAGGCCTACGAGCAGTACTTC. Its protein is CASSLAPGQAYEQYF.